This record looks at one T cell receptor (beta chain) sequence and its context. The antigen is unknown. This sample is part of a study of shared clonotypes between healthy human individuals. The CDR3 consists of 15 residues. V lost 5 bases, J lost 4 bases, and 17 bases lay in between. Germline-derived CDR1 and CDR2 are MNHNY and SVGAGI (reference sequence). Healthy adults negative for HIV, lacking recent acute infections or vaccinations, served as donors. Clones were read by immunoSEQ multiplex PCR, and TCRdb kept only the in-frame ones, dropping some. The top ten hold 0.89% of the sample, which has around 1,000,000 clones, approximately 80% seen once. Broader study findings: Naive CD4 clonotype sharing across a few donors was around 5.5%. Sorted-subset sequencing, rarefaction showed, was incomplete despite large depth.

The TCR sequence derives from a man in his late teens or twenties in good health. Some clones in this sample may be carry-over from other donors' samples. This chain joins TRBV6-6 and TRBJ2-5; the D gene is possibly TRBD2 (5 bases). Sequencing input: memory CD4+ T cells from PBMCs. Subset: CD45RA-negative fraction. CDR3 loop: CASSPPGSGGETQYF. The CDR3 nucleotides are TGTGCCAGCAGTCCCCCGGGTTCCGGAGGAGAGACCCAGTACTTC.